The present TCR beta chain was sequenced within a study of HIV-infected children after antiretroviral therapy interruption. V was trimmed by 2 bases and J by 4 bases, leaving 8 bases between them. The CDR3 length is 13 residues. Per germline, CDR1 ENHRY and CDR2 SYGVKD. Unique molecular identifiers were included in an RNA-based 3' RACE TCR library. A single record per CDR3 protein comes from TCRdb applying MiXCR to the 3' RACE reads. The sample lists about 50,000 distinct CDR3 sequences, approximately 4.3% occurring once. By proportion, this clonotype is medium-sized. This sample's treatment: PENTA 11 planned treatment interruption arm or continuous ART arm.

This receptor was taken from a pool of human donors with HIV. Source: CD45RA+ CD4+ T cells from PBMCs, pooled from several time points, taken from a donor given antiretroviral therapy, either interrupted or continuous. The subset was: naive CD4+ CD45RA+ CD45RO- T cells. The chain has TRBV10-3 and TRBJ1-1, with TRBD1 as a possible D gene (5 bases). Here the CDR3 reads CAISEEQVTEAFF. CDR3 bases: TGTGCCATCAGTGAGGAACAGGTCACTGAAGCTTTCTTT.